The 24 T cell receptor beta chains below all came from one sample that was sequenced in a study of CD8+ T cells in alopecia areata. Sequencing relied on a cDNA template that was reverse transcribed from extracted RNA. Method: immunoSEQ multiplex PCR; TCRdb's copy keeps in-frame clones and lacks some. Of about 90,000 clones listed, 44% are singletons. As for treatment: oral pan-JAK inhibitor, 5-10 mg twice daily. Sequenced here: CD8+ T cells sorted from blood, sampled at week 24, from a patient treated with tofacitinib. These receptors all stem from a human donor with alopecia areata.

The CDR3 nucleotides read TGTGCCAGCAGCCACCAACTGGGGGGGGACCCATATGGCTACACCTTC. Amino acid sequence: CASSHQLGGDPYGYTF. The J gene is TRBJ1-2, the V gene TRBV7-2; perhaps TRBD1 as D (5 bases). The CDR3 runs to 16 residues. V was trimmed by 5 bases and J by 5 bases, leaving 21 bases between them. Germline V gene sequence: CDR1 SGHTA, CDR2 FQGNSA.

The chain uses TRBV6-5 and TRBJ1-1; D possibly corresponds to TRBD1 (5 bases). This CDR3 region has 13 residues. Germline assignment: CDR1 MNHEY and CDR2 SVGAGI. Trimming cost V 7 bases and J 5 bases, with 14 bases left between them. The CDR3 protein is CASTLNGATEAFF. The CDR3 DNA reads as TGTGCCAGCACCCTCAATGGGGCAACTGAAGCTTTCTTT.

V is TRBV13 and J is TRBJ2-7; no reliable D call. Germline V gives CDR1 PRHDT, CDR2 FYEKMQ (reference sequence). The CDR3 extends over 12 amino acids. The ends were cut back, 3 bases at V and 4 bases at J, with 7 bases in the middle. In DNA form, the CDR3 reads TGTGCCAGCAGCTTCACCCGATACGAGCAGTACTTC. Encoded protein: CASSFTRYEQYF.

The DNA for the CDR3 is TGTGCCAGCAGCTTAGACAGGCCCGGAACCTACGAGCAGTACTTC. It translates to CASSLDRPGTYEQYF. The chain combines TRBV7-2 with TRBJ2-7; a possible D gene is TRBD1 (5 bases). The CDR3 runs to 15 residues. The V gene lost 1 base and the J gene lost 2 bases, with 12 bases spanning the gap. Germline V CDR1 and CDR2: SGHTA, FQGNSA.

This chain connects TRBV11-2 to TRBJ2-3; D may be TRBD1 or TRBD2 (5 bases each). CDR1 and CDR2 (germline): SGHAT, FQNNGV. The CDR3 has 16 residues. V was pared by 3 bases and J by 2 bases, with 15 bases between. The CDR3 DNA reads as TGTGCCAGCAGCTTTTACCGGGACCAAGACACAGATACGCAGTATTTT. This gives the protein CASSFYRDQDTDTQYF. Drawing the rest from reference TRBV11-2 and TRBJ2-3, the complete variable domain is EAGVAQSPRYKIIEKRQSVAFWCNPISGHATLYWYQQILGQGPKLLIQFQNNGVVDDSQLPKDRFSAERLKGVDSTLKIQPAKLEDSAVYLCASSFYRDQDTDTQYFGPGTRLTVL.

The chain couples TRBV27 to TRBJ2-7; 9 bases align to TRBD2. This CDR3 contains 15 residues. CDR1 is MNHEY and CDR2 is SMNVEV in the germline V gene (reference sequence). With V trimmed by 5 bases and J by 3 bases, 8 bases remained unmatched. CDR3 residues: CASSGGREGHYEQYF. CDR3 DNA: TGTGCCAGCAGTGGCGGGCGGGAGGGCCACTACGAGCAGTACTTC.

With respect to this clone: Other DNA sequences in the sample encode the same CDR3. The chain recombines TRBV20-1 with TRBJ2-3; D ambiguous. The germline V gene encodes CDR1 DFQATT and CDR2 SNEGSKA (reference sequence). The germline V and J ends were trimmed by 1 base and 1 base, with 0 bases remaining between them. This CDR3 has 11 residues. The CDR3 loop is CSARGTDTQYF. The CDR3, as DNA: TGCAGTGCTAGAGGCACAGATACGCAGTATTTT.

This clone was seen a handful of times. The V call is TRBV29-1, the J call TRBJ2-1; 8 bases line up with TRBD2. CDR1 is SQVTM and CDR2 is ANQGSEA in the germline V gene. This CDR3 spans 15 amino acids. After removal of 2 bases from V and 9 bases from J, the junction contained 12 bases not matched to a gene. CDR3 bases: TGCAGCGTTGAAAATGAAGGACTAGCCGGTAGTGAGCAGTTCTTC. Its protein product is CSVENEGLAGSEQFF.

By frequency in the sample, this clone is medium-sized. The chain joins TRBV5-4 to TRBJ2-1; D remains ambiguous. Germline CDR1 SGHNT, CDR2 YYREEE (reference sequence). The CDR3 runs to 11 residues. The V and J ends lost 0 bases and 7 bases respectively, with 2 bases between them. Here the CDR3 reads CASSLGNEQFF. The CDR3 DNA reads TGTGCCAGCAGCTTGGGTAATGAGCAGTTCTTC.

V usage is TRBV30 and J usage is TRBJ2-7; no reliable D call. Germline V gene lookup returns CDR1 GTSNPN and CDR2 SVGIG (reference sequence). This CDR3 region has 15 residues. Between the trimmed V and J ends, which lost 7 bases and 0 bases, there was a span of 19 bases. CDR3 nucleotide sequence: TGTGCCTCCCGCGCGGTGTCGGGTGGCTCCTACGAGCAGTACTTC. It encodes CASRAVSGGSYEQYF.

The V call is TRBV7-2, the J call TRBJ1-5, with D perhaps TRBD1 (6 bases). The germline V gene has CDR1 SGHTA and CDR2 FQGNSA. V was pared by 5 bases and J by 2 bases, with 19 bases between. The CDR3 runs to 17 residues. Here the CDR3 reads CASSPSTGDLGNQPQHF. The DNA for the CDR3 is TGTGCCAGCAGCCCATCGACAGGTGATCTGGGCAATCAGCCCCAGCATTTT.

This clone was recorded only once. The CDR3 protein is CASSLYSDSNQPQHF. CDR3 coding DNA: TGTGCCAGCAGTTTATACAGCGATAGCAATCAGCCCCAGCATTTT. This sequence joins TRBV27 and TRBJ1-5, with D uncertain. CDR1 and CDR2 from the germline V gene are MNHEY and SMNVEV (reference sequence). The V gene lost 1 base and the J gene lost 0 bases, with 7 bases spanning the gap. This CDR3 spans 15 amino acids.

A few counts support this clone. The CDR3 sequence: CASSQVMDSYEQYF. The CDR3 DNA follows: TGTGCCAGCAGCCAAGTGATGGATTCCTACGAGCAGTACTTC. This chain joins TRBV4-2 and TRBJ2-7; D not certain. CDR3 size: 14 residues. Looked up from germline, CDR1 is LGHNA and CDR2 is YNFKEQ. V dropped 1 base and J dropped 1 base, with 8 bases sitting between them.

This clone came up a few times. V and J are TRBV15 and TRBJ2-2, with D maybe TRBD2 (6 bases). Germline lookup yields CDR1 LNHNV and CDR2 YYDKDF (reference sequence). V gave up 8 bases and J gave up 0 bases, with 13 bases separating them. The CDR3 runs to 15 residues. CDR3 DNA sequence: TGTGCCACCTACCCGCGGGGAGCGAACACCGGGGAGCTGTTTTTT. This gives the protein CATYPRGANTGELFF.

V gene TRBV7-2 combines with J gene TRBJ1-3; D may be TRBD1 (5 bases). The CDR3 length is 16 residues. Trimming removed 3 bases at V and 0 bases at J, with 12 bases between. Per the germline V gene, CDR1 is SGHTA and CDR2 is FQGNSA. CDR3 DNA sequence: TGTGCCAGCAGCTTGGGGCTACTCACCTCTGGAAACACCATATATTTT. Residues: CASSLGLLTSGNTIYF.

The chain is built from TRBV29-1 and TRBJ1-2, with 10 positions matching TRBD1. V shed 6 bases, J shed 7 bases, and the junction held 8 bases outside the gene matches. The CDR3 runs to 13 residues. Germline loops: CDR1 SQVTM, CDR2 ANQGSEA. In nucleotides, the CDR3 is TGCAGCGTCGTTGGACAGGGGGTATTTGGCTACACCTTC. This sequence encodes CSVVGQGVFGYTF. The full variable domain, in which reference TRBV29-1 and TRBJ1-2 provide the parts outside the CDR3, is SAVISQKPSRDICQRGTSLTIQCQVDSQVTMMFWYRQQPGQSLTLIATANQGSEATYESGFVIDKFPISRPNLTFSTLTVSNMSPEDSSIYLCSVVGQGVFGYTFGSGTRLTVV.

The chain is built from TRBV29-1 and TRBJ1-1; 8 bases are shared with TRBD1. This CDR3 spans 13 amino acids. V lost 7 bases and J lost 4; bases outside the gene matches: 8. CDR1 and CDR2 from the germline V gene are SQVTM and ANQGSEA. The CDR3, as DNA: TGCAGCGCGGAGGACAGGGAGTCCACTGAAGCTTTCTTT. It yields the protein CSAEDRESTEAFF.

This chain connects TRBV29-1 to TRBJ2-1, with 10 positions matching TRBD2. This CDR3 has 11 residues. The V gene end was trimmed by 7 bases and the J gene end by 15 bases; junction bases not matched to a gene: 9. Germline values: CDR1 SQVTM, CDR2 ANQGSEA. As DNA, the CDR3 is TGCAGCGCTACAGCGGGGGGGAGCCCGTTCTTC. This gives the protein CSATAGGSPFF.

A single count supports this clone. The sample carries other DNA sequences with the same CDR3. The chain couples TRBV6-5 to TRBJ2-3; D unresolved. Germline V gene data show CDR1 as MNHEY and CDR2 as SVGAGI. Trimming shortened V by 3 bases and J by 1 base, and 5 bases separated the two germline ends. CDR3 length equals 13 residues. As DNA, the CDR3 is TGTGCCAGCAGTTATAGGGGCACAGATACGCAGTATTTT. Protein sequence: CASSYRGTDTQYF.

This chain connects TRBV4-3 to TRBJ2-1; 9 nucleotides line up with TRBD2. The germline CDR1 and CDR2 sequences are LGHNA and YSLEER. Losses at the gene ends were 2 bases for V and 6 bases for J; bases not matched to a gene: 5. This CDR3 has 15 amino acids. The CDR3 is CASSQSLAGANEQFF. CDR3 in DNA: TGCGCCAGCAGCCAATCGTTAGCGGGGGCCAATGAGCAGTTCTTC.

V is TRBV29-1 and J is TRBJ2-3, with TRBD1 matching 7 bases. The CDR3 loop spans 13 amino acids. CDR1 and CDR2 (germline): SQVTM, ANQGSEA. Losses at the gene ends were 6 bases for V and 6 bases for J; bases not matched to a gene: 9. CDR3 sequence reads: CSVDLSRGDTQYF. For the CDR3, the DNA is TGCAGCGTCGATCTGAGCAGGGGGGATACGCAGTATTTT.

The chain couples TRBV11-2 to TRBJ2-3; TRBD1 matches at 9 bases. The CDR3 runs 15 residues. Germline assignment: CDR1 SGHAT and CDR2 FQNNGV. V trimming: 3 bases; J trimming: 5 bases; junction bases outside the gene matches: 6. The CDR3 nucleotides are TGTGCCAGCAGCTTCGGGACAGGGATCTTAGATACGCAGTATTTT. It codes for CASSFGTGILDTQYF.

The chain carries TRBV4-2 and TRBJ2-7, with D possibly TRBD1 on 5 matching bases. In germline, CDR1 is LGHNA, CDR2 YNFKEQ. Trimming shortened V by 0 bases and J by 2 bases, and 8 bases separated the two germline ends. The length of the CDR3 is 14 residues. The CDR3 sequence: CASSQEQQAYEQYF. The DNA of the CDR3 is TGTGCCAGCAGCCAAGAGCAACAGGCCTACGAGCAGTACTTC.

The chain recombines TRBV5-8 with TRBJ1-5; D gene ambiguous. This CDR3 has 15 residues. V lost 5 bases to trimming and J lost 2 bases, with 14 bases between them. Germline V lookup: CDR1 SGHTS, CDR2 YDEGEE. The CDR3 DNA sequence: TGTGCCAGCAGACACCGGGAATTGGGCAATCAGCCCCAGCATTTT. Its translation is CASRHRELGNQPQHF.